This TCR beta chain originates from a study of blood T cell repertoires in COVID-19. Study background: The origin of the acute and convalescent COVID-19 samples was the United States, Italy and Spain. Sources were T cells, B-cell-depleted T cells, or PBMCs; the material itself was cDNA or gDNA.

Original processing methods: Scientists estimated how many nucleated cells there were by amplifying reference gene primers. This table comes from immunoSEQ multiplex PCR, and its TCRdb copy is limited to in-frame clones, with some not included. That table supplies the V and J calls and clone size; D and trimming were determined from the DNA. The sample lists under 200,000 clones, 80% to 90% occurring once. V was cut by 0 bases and J by 9 bases, with 12 bases left in between. This CDR3 region has 14 residues. Germline V CDR1 and CDR2: GTSNPN, SVGIG (reference sequence). Seattle-derived patients entered the study during active infection and were followed longitudinally.

The sequence came from a woman in her 70s with COVID-19, enrolled during active disease. The V and J genes are TRBV30 and TRBJ1-6, with a tentative D call TRBD1 (6 bases). Input material: peripheral blood. The CDR3 DNA follows: TGTGCCTGGAGTGTACACCAGGGGATTTCACCCCTCCACTTT. Translation gives CAWSVHQGISPLHF.